What follows are 4 T cell receptor beta chains derived from one specimen sequenced in a study of OX40 agonist ivuxolimab in advanced cancers. Here immunoSEQ multiplex PCR was the method, and the copy in TCRdb shows in-frame clones only, minus some. The table includes some 71,000 clones, 86% detected once. Here the sequenced sample was CD4+ or CD8+ T cells sorted from blood, taken in a trial of the OX40 agonist ivuxolimab. The receptor set was obtained from an adult with an advanced solid tumor such as melanoma, head and neck, liver or kidney cancer.

Here the CDR3 reads CASSTNVGQGIYGYTF. The CDR3 bases are TGCGCCAGCAGCACCAATGTGGGACAGGGAATCTATGGCTACACCTTC. The chain joins TRBV5-1 to TRBJ1-2, with 9 positions matching TRBD1. Losses at the gene ends were 4 bases for V and 4 bases for J; bases not matched to a gene: 11. There are 16 residues in the CDR3. Germline CDR1 SGHRS, CDR2 YFSETQ. Full variable domain (rest looked up from reference TRBV5-1 and TRBJ1-2): KAGVTQTPRYLIKTRGQQVTLSCSPISGHRSVSWYQQTPGQGLQFLFEYFSETQRNKGNFPGRFSGRQFSNSRSEMNVSTLELGDSALYLCASSTNVGQGIYGYTFGSGTRLTVV.

The chain couples TRBV10-3 to TRBJ1-6; no reliable D call. Looked up from germline, CDR1 is ENHRY and CDR2 is SYGVKD. The V end lost 2 bases, the J end lost 0 bases, and 8 bases lay between the germline ends. The CDR3 contains 16 residues. CDR3 DNA: TGTGCCATCAGTGAGATTAGGAGCTCCTATAATTCACCCCTCCACTTT. Protein product: CAISEIRSSYNSPLHF.

The chain recombines TRBV4-3 with TRBJ2-3; tentatively, D is TRBD1 or TRBD2 (5 bases each). CDR3 length equals 18 residues. Germline V lookup: CDR1 LGHNA, CDR2 YSLEER. The V end was cut by 0 bases, the J end by 0 bases, with 16 bases between. CDR3: CASSQERPAGTSTDTQYF. For the CDR3, the DNA is TGCGCCAGCAGCCAAGAGCGCCCAGCAGGGACGAGCACAGATACGCAGTATTTT.

This clone occurred once. The V and J genes are TRBV14 and TRBJ2-2; D perhaps matches TRBD2 (6 bases). CDR3 length: 14 residues. The V gene's germline CDR1 is SGHDN and CDR2 FVKESK. V gave up 4 bases and J gave up 5 bases, with 11 bases separating them. The CDR3, as DNA: TGTGCCAGCAGCCGACTAGTCATGACCGGGGAGCTGTTTTTT. Translating it yields CASSRLVMTGELFF.